These 31 T cell receptor beta chains originate from one sample sequenced in a study of blood T cell repertoires in COVID-19. Sequenced by immunoSEQ multiplex PCR; TCRdb stores in-frame clones only, minus some. The table includes about 160,000 clones, 70% to 90% detected once. The sequencing sample was made of peripheral blood. The receptors were sampled from a woman aged 45-65 years with COVID-19, enrolled during active disease.

This chain joins TRBV5-1 and TRBJ2-2; a weak D match, TRBD2 (6 bases). The V gene's germline CDR1 is SGHRS and CDR2 YFSETQ. Trimming removed 3 bases from V and 7 bases from J, with 10 bases in between. There are 13 residues in the CDR3. The CDR3 sequence is CASSSEGGGELFF. The CDR3 nucleotides are TGCGCCAGCAGCTCGGAGGGTGGCGGGGAGCTGTTTTTT.

This rearrangement joins TRBV12-3 or TRBV12-4 to TRBJ2-7; no clear D gene. CDR3 length: 12 residues. The germline V and J ends were trimmed by 6 bases and 9 bases, with 15 bases remaining between them. The CDR3 DNA reads as TGTGCCAGCAGCGAAATCGAACGCGTGCAGTACTTC. Translating gives CASSEIERVQYF.

The rearrangement links TRBV2 to TRBJ1-2; D is uncertain. V was trimmed by 6 bases and J by 2 bases, leaving 7 bases between them. This CDR3 has 12 residues. CDR1 SNHLY and CDR2 FYNNEI come from the germline V gene. CDR3 amino acids: CASRTENYGYTF. Written as DNA, the CDR3 is TGTGCCAGCAGAACAGAAAACTATGGCTACACCTTC.

V usage is TRBV27 and J usage is TRBJ1-3; 9 nucleotides align to TRBD1. Per the germline V gene, CDR1 is MNHEY and CDR2 is SMNVEV (reference sequence). The CDR3 has 14 amino acids. V dropped 6 bases and J dropped 4; count of bases not matched to a gene: 4. The CDR3 coding sequence is TGTGCCAGCAGAGGACAGGGGCAGGGAAACACCATATATTTT. Residues: CASRGQGQGNTIYF.

The rearrangement joins TRBV25-1 to TRBJ1-1; D ambiguous. Germline V CDR1 and CDR2: MGHDK, SYGVNS. There are 12 residues in the CDR3. V dropped 5 bases and J dropped 7 bases, with 11 bases sitting between them. The DNA of the CDR3 is TGTGCCAGCAGTCTGGAGGGCGGTGAAGCTTTCTTT. Translation: CASSLEGGEAFF.

The CDR3 protein is CASSKDSAGAHEQYF. The CDR3 region has the DNA TGTGCCAGCAGCAAAGACTCGGCGGGGGCTCACGAGCAGTACTTC. The rearrangement uses TRBV21-1 and TRBJ2-7; the table assigns TRBD2, which was not confirmed against the DNA. TRBV21-1 is a recognized pseudogene. CDR3 length: 15 amino acids.

The V gene is TRBV28, the J gene TRBJ2-1; 9 bases map to TRBD1. Germline assignment: CDR1 MDHEN and CDR2 SYDVKM. The ends lost 4 bases at V and 10 bases at J; junction bases unmatched: 5. The CDR3 totals 13 residues. Written as DNA, the CDR3 is TGTGCCAGCAGTTCGGGACAGGGCAGGGAGCAGTTCTTC. Encoded protein: CASSSGQGREQFF.

This chain uses TRBV7-9 with TRBJ2-3; 8 bases agree with TRBD2. This CDR3 is 17 amino acids long. V dropped 7 bases and J dropped 2; count of bases not matched to a gene: 14. Germline V lookup: CDR1 SEHNR, CDR2 FQNEAQ (reference sequence). For the CDR3, the DNA is TGTGCCAGCACCAGCTGGGGGAGCGGGGGTCTCACAGATACGCAGTATTTT. This gives the protein CASTSWGSGGLTDTQYF.

The chain carries TRBV30 and TRBJ2-1; tentative D call: TRBD2 (10 bases). The germline V and J ends were trimmed by 2 bases and 8 bases, with 28 bases remaining between them. Per germline, CDR1 GTSNPN and CDR2 SVGIG (reference sequence). The CDR3 length is 18 residues. The CDR3 loop reads CAWSYTGTLAGDRDEQFF. CDR3 sequence (DNA): TGTGCCTGGAGTTACACCGGGACCCTAGCGGGGGACAGGGATGAGCAGTTCTTC.

The chain couples TRBV11-3 to TRBJ2-4, with TRBD1 matching 7 bases. Trimming took 5 bases from V and 0 from J; bases not matched to a gene: 10. Germline V CDR1 and CDR2: SGHNT, YENEEA. The CDR3 extends over 17 amino acids. CDR3 DNA sequence: TGTGCCAGCAGCGATCCGGGACAGATACTAGCCAAAAACATTCAGTACTTC. Translating it yields CASSDPGQILAKNIQYF.

The J gene is TRBJ1-2, the V gene TRBV4-1, with D tentatively TRBD1 (5 bases). The CDR3 covers 14 residues. V lost 1 base to trimming and J lost 3 bases, with 9 bases between them. Per the germline V gene, CDR1 is MGHRA and CDR2 is YSYEKL. The CDR3 nucleotides are TGCGCCAGCAGCCAAGCCGGGACTTACTATGGCTACACCTTC. Translating gives CASSQAGTYYGYTF.

The chain is built from TRBV7-9 and TRBJ2-7; 11 bases align to TRBD1. The CDR3 contains 17 residues. With V trimmed by 1 base and J by 3 bases, 8 bases remained unmatched. Germline CDR1 reads SEHNR; CDR2 reads FQNEAQ (reference sequence). The CDR3 DNA reads TGTGCCAGCAGCTTAGTAACGGGACAGGGGGTCGTCTACGAGCAGTACTTC. This translates into CASSLVTGQGVVYEQYF.

The rearrangement links TRBV6-5 to TRBJ2-7, with 9 positions matching TRBD2. The CDR3 consists of 14 residues. CDR1 is MNHEY, CDR2 SVGAGI, per germline. J was trimmed by 4 bases and V by 5 bases; bases with no gene match: 6. The CDR3 DNA follows: TGTGCCAGCAGTAGAATAGCGGGGGCTTACGAGCAGTACTTC. Residues: CASSRIAGAYEQYF.

CDR3 coding DNA: TGTGCCAGCAGCCAACAAGGGGGACCGGGGCCCCAGCATTTT. Its translation: CASSQQGGPGPQHF. The chain uses TRBV3-1 (or the pseudogene TRBV3-2) and TRBJ1-5; a possible D gene is TRBD1 (6 bases). The CDR3 extends over 14 amino acids. Between the trimmed V and J ends, which lost 2 bases and 9 bases, there was a span of 14 bases. Germline V gene sequence: CDR1 LGHDT, CDR2 YNNKEL (reference sequence).

V usage is TRBV30 and J usage is TRBJ1-1; D is unresolved. The CDR3 has 15 amino acids. The V end lost 2 bases, the J end lost 3 bases, and 16 bases lay between the germline ends. Germline V CDR1 and CDR2: GTSNPN, SVGIG (reference sequence). The DNA of the CDR3 is TGTGCCTGGAGTCCCCGATTTGCAGGCTACACTGAAGCTTTCTTT. Encoded protein: CAWSPRFAGYTEAFF.

This clone showed up just once. This chain joins TRBV6-5 and TRBJ1-2; unclear D gene. There are 15 residues in the CDR3. Germline V gene data show CDR1 as MNHEY and CDR2 as SVGAGI. V lost 5 bases, J lost 3 bases, and 16 bases lay in between. CDR3 loop: CASSTHQGRDYGYTF. The CDR3, as DNA: TGTGCCAGCAGTACGCACCAAGGGAGGGACTATGGCTACACCTTC.

This clone came up once. The rearrangement joins TRBV5-5 to TRBJ2-1, with 9 bases lining up with TRBD2. V lost 2 bases and J lost 3; bases outside the gene matches: 3. The CDR3 spans 15 residues. Germline V gene lookup returns CDR1 SGHKS and CDR2 YYEKEE (reference sequence). CDR3: CASSLSLAGYNEQFF. CDR3 sequence (DNA): TGTGCCAGCAGCTTATCACTAGCGGGCTACAATGAGCAGTTCTTC.

This clone was observed a single time. V and J are TRBV18 and TRBJ2-3, with D possibly being TRBD1 (5 bases). Trimming shortened V by 5 bases and J by 2 bases, and 17 bases separated the two germline ends. The CDR3 has 16 amino acids. The germline gives CDR1 KGHSH, CDR2 LQKENI. CDR3 residues: CASSGPGNRDTDTQYF. DNA for the CDR3: TGTGCCAGCTCAGGGCCAGGGAATCGCGACACAGATACGCAGTATTTT.

This clone was detected only a few times. The gene calls are TRBV3-1 (or the pseudogene TRBV3-2) and TRBJ2-1; D is uncertain. This CDR3 contains 13 residues. Trimming shortened V by 0 bases and J by 4 bases, and 4 bases separated the two germline ends. The V gene's germline CDR1 is LGHDT and CDR2 YNNKEL (reference sequence). DNA of the CDR3: TGTGCCAGCAGCCAAGAGCAGTACAATGAGCAGTTCTTC. This codes for CASSQEQYNEQFF.

The gene calls are TRBV7-9 and TRBJ1-1, with 10 bases identical to TRBD1. From germline, CDR1 is SEHNR and CDR2 FQNEAQ (reference sequence). This CDR3 spans 16 amino acids. J was trimmed by 3 bases and V by 1 base; bases with no gene match: 5. CDR3: CASSLGATGGYTEAFF. As DNA, the CDR3 is TGTGCCAGCAGCTTAGGGGCGACAGGGGGCTACACTGAAGCTTTCTTT. The whole variable domain, filled in from reference TRBV7-9 and TRBJ1-1, reads DTGVSQNPRHKITKRGQNVTFRCDPISEHNRLYWYRQTLGQGPEFLTYFQNEAQLEKSRLLSDRFSAERPKGSFSTLEIQRTEQGDSAMYLCASSLGATGGYTEAFFGQGTRLTVV.

The V and J genes are TRBV11-3 and TRBJ2-6; D is ambiguous. Trimming left V 1 base short and J 0 bases short, with 10 bases between. The germline V gene has CDR1 SGHNT and CDR2 YENEEA. The CDR3 is 17 amino acids. The CDR3 sequence: CASSLAHGSSGANVLTF. CDR3 DNA: TGTGCCAGCAGCTTAGCCCACGGTAGCTCTGGGGCCAACGTCCTGACTTTC.

The gene calls are TRBV27 and TRBJ1-2, with 11 bases aligning to TRBD1. With V trimmed by 7 bases and J by 7 bases, 8 bases remained unmatched. The germline V gene encodes CDR1 MNHEY and CDR2 SMNVEV (reference sequence). This CDR3 has 14 residues. CDR3 in amino acids: CASTTQGQGVGYTF. For the CDR3, the DNA is TGTGCCAGCACCACCCAGGGACAGGGGGTTGGCTACACCTTC.

The chain joins TRBV29-1 to TRBJ2-2; tentatively, D is TRBD1 (6 bases). Germline V CDR1 and CDR2: SQVTM, ANQGSEA. The ends were cut back, 8 bases at V and 1 base at J, with 11 bases in the middle. This CDR3 region has 13 residues. The CDR3 DNA is TGCAGCACAATACAGGGGAACACCGGGGAGCTGTTTTTT. Amino acid sequence: CSTIQGNTGELFF.

This clone was counted between two and nine times. The chain couples TRBV2 to TRBJ2-1, with TRBD2 matching over 15 bases. Germline assignment: CDR1 SNHLY and CDR2 FYNNEI. V was clipped by 6 bases and J by 5 bases; unmatched bases: 5. The CDR3 has 16 amino acids. The CDR3 bases are TGTGCCAGCAGGCCGGGACTAGCGGGGGGTCACAATGAGCAGTTCTTC. Protein product: CASRPGLAGGHNEQFF.

The chain employs TRBV5-1 and TRBJ1-1; D is uncertain. V shed 8 bases and J shed 1 base, with 9 bases lying between them. The CDR3 sequence is 12 residues long. CDR1 and CDR2 (germline): SGHRS, YFSETQ. The CDR3 bases are TGCGCCAGTGGACTCGAGAACACTGAAGCTTTCTTT. Translated: CASGLENTEAFF.

The chain is built from TRBV12-3 or TRBV12-4 and TRBJ1-5, with no clear D. V lost 5 bases to trimming and J lost 5 bases, with 7 bases between them. The CDR3 has 12 residues. As DNA, the CDR3 is TGTGCCAGCAGTGTAACATATCAGCCCCAGCATTTT. It specifies CASSVTYQPQHF.

The genes are TRBV9 and TRBJ2-1; TRBD2 aligns across 7 bases. The CDR3 loop spans 15 amino acids. From germline, CDR1 is SGDLS and CDR2 YYNGEE. Trimming at V came to 3 bases and at J to 2 bases, leaving 5 bases not matched to a gene. The chain's CDR3 is CASSAGLEAYNEQFF. In DNA form, the CDR3 reads TGTGCCAGCAGCGCTGGACTAGAGGCCTACAATGAGCAGTTCTTC.

V usage is TRBV27 and J usage is TRBJ1-1; weak D call: TRBD1 (5 bases). With 7 bases removed from V and 4 bases from J, the gap between germline ends came to 16 bases. This CDR3 spans 14 amino acids. Germline V lookup: CDR1 MNHEY, CDR2 SMNVEV (reference sequence). The CDR3 sequence: CASKTQGEGTEAFF. The CDR3 bases are TGTGCCAGCAAAACCCAGGGTGAAGGCACTGAAGCTTTCTTT.

The V call is TRBV4-2, the J call TRBJ2-1; 8 bases fit TRBD2. Germline V gene sequence: CDR1 LGHNA, CDR2 YNFKEQ. Trimming took 0 bases from V and 6 from J; bases not matched to a gene: 4. The CDR3 is 15 residues long. DNA for the CDR3: TGTGCCAGCAGCCAAGATCGACTAGCGCTCAATGAGCAGTTCTTC. Amino acids: CASSQDRLALNEQFF.

The V and J genes are TRBV20-1 and TRBJ2-7, with a weak D call TRBD2 (6 bases). CDR3 length: 10 residues. CDR1 is DFQATT, CDR2 SNEGSKA, per germline (reference sequence). The V gene lost 7 bases and the J gene lost 4 bases, with 8 bases spanning the gap. CDR3 in DNA: TGCAGTGTTCGGGGGTACGAGCAGTACTTC. This codes for CSVRGYEQYF.

The CDR3 DNA is TGCGCCAGCAGGTTACAGGGGAACACTGAAGCTTTCTTT. Translation: CASRLQGNTEAFF. This chain connects TRBV4-3 to TRBJ1-1; tentatively, D is TRBD1 (6 bases). Germline loops: CDR1 LGHNA, CDR2 YSLEER. The ends were cut back, 6 bases at V and 1 base at J, with 9 bases in the middle. The length of the CDR3 is 13 residues.